The source of this T cell receptor beta chain is a study of blood T cells in healthy people across ages. Primed by a sample-barcoded 5' primer and a J-beta primer mix, a second PCR proceeded for about 7 to 11 cycles. TCRdb re-analysed the 5' RACE reads in MiXCR, keeping a single row per CDR3 protein. The profile shows about 1.5 million distinct CDR3 sequences, approximately 38% of them singletons. This clonotype was detected a few times. The source of this sequence is a woman between 18 and 30 years old in good health. Sequencing was performed on blood.

The CDR3 reads CSAPIERGRFGKTQYF. DNA for the CDR3: TGCAGTGCCCCTATCGAGCGGGGGAGGTTCGGAAAGACCCAGTACTTC. The chain is built from TRBV20-1 and TRBJ2-5; 8 bases are shared with TRBD2. The CDR3 loop spans 16 amino acids. Germline V gene lookup returns CDR1 DFQATT and CDR2 SNEGSKA (reference sequence). The ends lost 6 bases at V and 6 bases at J; junction bases unmatched: 18.